The table lists the clone carrying this T cell receptor beta chain with a few counts. Its specificity is not known. The data stem from a study of blood T cells in healthy people across ages. Study-wide background: Capturing about one barcoded beta molecule per two T cells was achieved by template switching. Points from the study as a whole: The study regarded diversity estimates from one million T cells as underestimates.

Drawn from each donor were 8.5 to 10 milliliters of peripheral blood. Sample-barcoded 5' priming and a J-beta primer mix drove a second PCR of about 7 to 11 cycles. TCRdb itself ran the 5' RACE reads through MiXCR, one entry per CDR3 protein. The data hold some 1,500,000 distinct CDR3 sequences, with 42% observed a single time. Germline assignment: CDR1 SGHRS and CDR2 YFSETQ. This CDR3 has 14 residues. The junction had 8 bases not matched to a gene; V was cut back by 7 bases and J by 3 bases. The V call is TRBV5-1, the J call TRBJ1-1; the match to TRBD1 covers 8 bases. The source of this sequence is a woman aged 18-29 years in good health. The material sequenced was blood. CDR3 region: CASGRQGTDTEAFF. DNA for the CDR3: TGCGCCAGCGGGAGACAGGGGACCGACACTGAAGCTTTCTTT.